These T cell receptor beta chains were read from a single sample in a study of cytomegalovirus exposure and HLA in healthy donors. Data came from immunoSEQ multiplex PCR; TCRdb stores just in-frame clones and leaves some out. The sample has under 200,000 clones, 70% to 90% seen once. Sequenced sample: PBMCs. The receptors come from a woman aged 25 to 45 in good health and CMV-seronegative. Each CDR3 is given with its conserved first and last residue. Each record gives: clone size, V gene, J gene, D gene, CDR3 protein, CDR3 DNA. A D gene is named only where the DNA matches it firmly. Clone size appears in some rows only: once, few, many, or a class for an expanded clone.

NA	TRBV2	TRBJ1-2	NA	CASSEAGPYYGYTF	TGTGCCAGCAGTGAAGCGGGACCCTACTATGGCTACACCTTC
NA	TRBV6-5	TRBJ1-2	NA	CASSYGGYGYTF	TGTGCCAGCAGTTACGGAGGATATGGCTACACCTTC
NA	TRBV5-4	TRBJ2-7	TRBD2	CASSPGTSGFSSYEQYF	TGTGCCAGCAGCCCCGGGACTAGCGGCTTTAGCTCCTACGAGCAGTACTTC
NA	TRBV5-6	TRBJ2-2	TRBD2	CASSLGLAGGPGELFF	TGTGCCAGCAGCCTCGGACTAGCGGGGGGGCCCGGGGAGCTGTTTTTT
NA	TRBV5-5	TRBJ1-5	NA	CASSFFPGSNQPQHF	TGTGCCAGCAGCTTTTTCCCCGGGAGCAATCAGCCCCAGCATTTT
few	TRBV13	TRBJ1-1	NA	CASLQGNTEAFF	TGTGCCAGCCTACAGGGGAACACTGAAGCTTTCTTT
NA	TRBV6-5	TRBJ2-7	TRBD2	CASSYSRTSGGEQYF	TGTGCCAGCAGTTACTCGAGGACTAGCGGGGGCGAGCAGTACTTC
NA	TRBV11-2	TRBJ2-2	TRBD2	CASSLSGSTGELFF	TGTGCCAGCAGCCTGAGCGGGAGCACCGGGGAGCTGTTTTTT
NA	TRBV18	TRBJ2-5	NA	CASSPVVSGRMPTQYF	TGTGCCAGCTCACCGGTTGTTTCGGGCCGAATGCCGACCCAGTACTTC
NA	TRBV6-1	TRBJ1-2	TRBD1	CASRRTGGDNYGYTF	TGTGCCAGCAGGAGGACAGGGGGCGATAACTATGGCTACACCTTC
NA	TRBV7-8	TRBJ2-1	TRBD2	CASSFRPAGGNSYNEQFF	TGTGCCAGCAGCTTCCGGCCGGCGGGAGGGAACTCCTACAATGAGCAGTTCTTC
NA	TRBV19	TRBJ1-3	NA	CASSIRTPRYSGNTIYF	TGTGCCAGTAGTATCCGGACACCCAGGTACTCTGGAAACACCATATATTTT
NA	TRBV25-1	TRBJ1-5	NA	CASSEGAEVWPQHF	TGTGCCAGCAGTGAGGGGGCGGAGGTTTGGCCCCAGCATTTT
NA	TRBV10-3	TRBJ1-3	TRBD1	CAISEDRGSYGNTIYF	TGTGCCATCAGCGAAGACAGGGGATCTTATGGAAACACCATATATTTT
NA	TRBV28	TRBJ1-5	NA	CASSLWGQPQHF	TGTGCCAGCAGTTTATGGGGTCAGCCCCAGCATTTT
NA	TRBV30	TRBJ2-2	NA	CAWRGNTGELFF	TGTGCCTGGCGGGGAAACACCGGGGAGCTGTTTTTT
once	TRBV5-5	TRBJ1-1	TRBD1	CASSQAGGTEAFF	TGTGCCAGCAGCCAGGCAGGGGGGACTGAAGCTTTCTTT
NA	TRBV19	TRBJ2-7	NA	CASSIPGDEQYF	TGTGCCAGTAGTATACCGGGGGACGAGCAGTACTTC
NA	TRBV7-3	TRBJ1-4	TRBD1	CASSLKKPSRGRFATNEKLFF	TGTGCCAGCAGCTTAAAAAAGCCTAGCAGGGGGCGGTTTGCAACTAATGAAAAACTGTTTTTT
NA	TRBV5-6	TRBJ1-1	NA	CASSSKLGRENTEAFF	TGTGCCAGCAGCTCCAAATTAGGGCGGGAGAACACTGAAGCTTTCTTT
NA	TRBV5-1	TRBJ2-7	TRBD2	CASSPSTSAYYEQYF	TGCGCCAGCAGCCCGAGTACTAGCGCTTACTACGAGCAGTACTTC
NA	TRBV7-9	TRBJ2-1	TRBD2	CASTEGGEMWFF	TGTGCCAGCACCGAGGGAGGGGAGATGTGGTTCTTC
NA	TRBV11-2	TRBJ2-7	NA	CASSLGRLRGSSYEQYF	TGTGCCAGCAGCTTAGGACGCTTGCGGGGTAGCTCCTACGAGCAGTACTTC
NA	TRBV30	TRBJ2-1	NA	CAWSVGVGGTSYNEQFF	TGTGCCTGGAGTGTAGGGGTAGGCGGGACCTCCTACAATGAGCAGTTCTTC
NA	TRBV29-1	TRBJ2-7	TRBD1	CSATGYGYEQYF	TGCAGCGCGACAGGGTACGGCTACGAGCAGTACTTC
NA	TRBV29-1	TRBJ2-1	NA	CSVDNRDPYNEQFF	TGCAGCGTGGACAACAGGGACCCCTACAATGAGCAGTTCTTC
few	TRBV7-8	TRBJ2-7	NA	CASSLTSTVGAKTYEQYF	TGTGCCAGCAGCTTAACCAGTACGGTCGGGGCGAAAACCTACGAGCAGTACTTC
NA	TRBV9	TRBJ2-5	NA	CASSVGPSFLETQYF	TGTGCCAGCAGCGTTGGGCCAAGTTTTCTCGAGACCCAGTACTTC
NA	TRBV10-3	TRBJ1-1	NA	CAISETMGEAFF	TGTGCCATCAGTGAGACTATGGGGGAGGCTTTCTTT
few	TRBV2	TRBJ2-7	NA	CASNNGHYEQYF	TGTGCCAGCAACAACGGACACTACGAGCAGTACTTC
NA	TRBV9	TRBJ2-6	TRBD1	CASSVGQVFGANVLTF	TGTGCCAGCAGCGTTGGACAGGTCTTTGGGGCCAACGTCCTGACTTTC
NA	TRBV5-4	TRBJ1-1	NA	CASSPGTVNTEAFF	TGTGCCAGCAGCCCCGGGACGGTAAACACTGAAGCTTTCTTT
NA	TRBV28	TRBJ1-3	NA	CASISGGAGNTIYF	TGTGCCAGCATCTCGGGTGGGGCTGGAAACACCATATATTTT
NA	TRBV4-2	TRBJ2-7	TRBD2	CASSFGTMSYEQYF	TGTGCCAGCAGCTTCGGGACTATGAGCTACGAGCAGTACTTC
NA	TRBV27	TRBJ1-1	NA	CASSLVRNTEAFF	TGTGCCAGCAGTTTAGTCAGAAACACTGAAGCTTTCTTT
many	TRBV4-3	TRBJ1-3	NA	CASSQSDRYSGNTIYF	TGCGCCAGCAGCCAAAGCGACCGCTACTCTGGAAACACCATATATTTT
NA	TRBV6-5	TRBJ2-2	NA	CASSYSLGKTGELFF	TGTGCCAGCAGTTACTCGCTGGGGAAGACCGGGGAGCTGTTTTTT
NA	TRBV6-1	TRBJ2-5	NA	CASSESQTQYF	TGTGCCAGCAGTGAATCCCAGACCCAGTACTTC
NA	TRBV5-1	TRBJ1-1	NA	CASSLDSALNTEAFF	TGCGCCAGCAGCTTGGATTCAGCTTTGAACACTGAAGCTTTCTTT
NA	TRBV4-3	TRBJ2-6	NA	CASSHTTGSGANVLTF	TGCGCCAGCAGCCATACCACAGGCTCTGGGGCCAACGTCCTGACTTTC